The source of this T cell receptor (beta chain) is a study of CD4+ T cells in melanoma. Profiling relied on immunoSEQ multiplex PCR, and the TCRdb table lists in-frame clones only, not all of them. The sample has more than 10,000 clones, under 65% seen once; the top ten hold around 13%. The CDR3 length is 13 residues. Germline V lookup: CDR1 SQVTM, CDR2 ANQGSEA. V shed 6 bases, J shed 1 base, and the junction held 3 bases outside the gene matches. As for this clone: What it binds is unknown.

Whole-study findings and limits: A reported correlation linked neoantigen-specific CD4+ T cells to CD8+, macrophage and B cell function. Diverse differentiation states were reported for melanoma neoantigen-specific CD4+ T cells.

Material: cells from a culture (not recorded whether cultured in vitro). This receptor was obtained from a human donor with melanoma. V is TRBV29-1 and J is TRBJ1-1, with 9 bases that match TRBD1. CDR3 nucleotide sequence: TGCAGCGTCCGGGACAGGGCGAACACTGAAGCTTTCTTT. Translation: CSVRDRANTEAFF.